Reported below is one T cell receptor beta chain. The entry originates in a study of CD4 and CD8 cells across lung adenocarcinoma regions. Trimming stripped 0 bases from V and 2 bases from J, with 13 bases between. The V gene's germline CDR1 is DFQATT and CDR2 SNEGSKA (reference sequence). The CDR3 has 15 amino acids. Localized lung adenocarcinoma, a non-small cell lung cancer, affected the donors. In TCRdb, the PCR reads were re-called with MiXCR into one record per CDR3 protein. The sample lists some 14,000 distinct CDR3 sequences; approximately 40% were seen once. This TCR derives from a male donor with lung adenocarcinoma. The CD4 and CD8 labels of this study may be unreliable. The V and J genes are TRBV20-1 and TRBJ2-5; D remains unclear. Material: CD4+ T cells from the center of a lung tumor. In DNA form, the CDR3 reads TGCAGTGCTAGAGATACTCGGTCGATACAAGAGACCCAGTACTTC. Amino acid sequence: CSARDTRSIQETQYF.